This entry lists 11 T cell receptor beta chains sequenced from one sample in a study of molecular identifiers for immune sequencing clone quantification. TCRdb redid the calling of the PCR reads with MiXCR, one entry per CDR3 protein. Of 550,000 to 750,000 distinct CDR3 sequences in the sample, about 20% are singletons; the top ten hold 0.85% to 0.9%. The sample taken for sequencing was naive CD8+ T cells from blood, with Jurkat cell RNA spiked in. Subset given: FACS-sorted CD8+CD4-CCR7+CD45RA+ naive T cells. The receptors stem from a human donor in good health. Some libraries in this study had Jurkat cell RNA spiked in.

This clonotype has ten or more counts. The chain carries TRBV4-3 and TRBJ2-5, with D possibly TRBD2 on 5 matching bases. With 1 base removed from V and 5 bases from J, the gap between germline ends came to 14 bases. The CDR3 extends over 15 amino acids. Germline-derived CDR1 and CDR2 are LGHNA and YSLEER. The CDR3 region is CASSQGTFPGETQYF. CDR3 nucleotides: TGCGCCAGCAGCCAAGGGACTTTCCCCGGCGAGACCCAGTACTTC.

At least ten counts were recorded for this clonotype. A junction end diverges from the germline sequence, so it may reflect a read error. The rearrangement links TRBV28 to TRBJ2-7, with 10 bases identical to TRBD2. In germline, CDR1 is MDHEN, CDR2 SYDVKM. The CDR3 sequence is 12 residues long. CDR3 DNA: TGTGCCAGCAGTTTATTAGCGGGGGGCAGCCACTTC. Its translation: CASSLLAGGSHF.

This chain connects TRBV7-6 to TRBJ2-1, with 10 bases matching TRBD2. Germline V CDR1 and CDR2: SGHVS, FNYEAQ. This CDR3 contains 16 residues. V gave up 0 bases and J gave up 4 bases; unmatched junction bases: 3. Here the CDR3 reads CASSLAGLALYNEQFF. The CDR3 DNA reads as TGTGCCAGCAGCTTAGCGGGACTAGCGTTGTACAATGAGCAGTTCTTC.

This clonotype has a handful of counts. J is TRBJ1-1 and V is TRBV30; D is possibly TRBD1 (6 bases). Germline CDR1 is GTSNPN and CDR2 is SVGIG (reference sequence). V lost 5 bases, J lost 4 bases, and 11 bases lay in between. The CDR3 spans 12 residues. CDR3 DNA: TGTGCCTGGTGGGACAAATTCACTGAAGCTTTCTTT. Translation: CAWWDKFTEAFF.

J is TRBJ2-7 and V is TRBV7-9; 9 bases align to TRBD2. J was trimmed by 0 bases and V by 1 base; bases with no gene match: 7. Germline CDR1 SEHNR, CDR2 FQNEAQ (reference sequence). The CDR3 has 17 residues. CDR3 amino acids: CASSLDQRGASSYEQYF. CDR3 in DNA: TGTGCCAGCAGCTTAGATCAGCGGGGGGCTAGCTCCTACGAGCAGTACTTC.

The chain recombines TRBV29-1 with TRBJ1-1; 7 bases match TRBD1. The J segment lost 4 bases and the V segment lost 2 bases, leaving 10 bases of the junction unmatched. The CDR3 is 15 amino acids. Germline V gene sequence: CDR1 SQVTM, CDR2 ANQGSEA. In DNA form, the CDR3 reads TGCAGCGTTGAATACCAGGGGGTGTCGGGCACTGAAGCTTTCTTT. Its protein product is CSVEYQGVSGTEAFF.

This clonotype was detected ten times or more. This rearrangement joins TRBV12-3 or TRBV12-4 to TRBJ1-1; possible D gene TRBD1, 5 bases. V shed 6 bases and J shed 5 bases, with 16 bases lying between them. The CDR3 covers 14 residues. In DNA form, the CDR3 reads TGTGCCAGCAGCCCGGGGACCCCGGTAACTGAAGCTTTCTTT. It specifies CASSPGTPVTEAFF.

The chain recombines TRBV19 with TRBJ1-1; 11 bases agree with TRBD1. V trimming: 9 bases; J trimming: 1 base; junction bases outside the gene matches: 10. The CDR3 is 16 residues long. Looked up from germline, CDR1 is LNHDA and CDR2 is SQIVND (reference sequence). This CDR3 is CASQRTGGAGNTEAFF. Here the CDR3 DNA reads TGTGCCAGCCAAAGGACAGGGGGCGCTGGGAACACTGAAGCTTTCTTT. The variable domain in full, with the rest retrieved from reference TRBV19 and TRBJ1-1, is DGGITQSPKYLFRKEGQNVTLSCEQNLNHDAMYWYRQDPGQGLRLIYYSQIVNDFQKGDIAEGYSVSREKKESFPLTVTSAQKNPTAFYLCASQRTGGAGNTEAFFGQGTRLTVV.

This clonotype appeared many times. The chain carries TRBV3-1 and TRBJ2-5; the D gene is possibly TRBD1 (6 bases). This CDR3 comprises 16 residues. Germline CDR1 and CDR2: LGHDT and YNNKEL (reference sequence). V lost 4 bases to trimming and J lost 0 bases, with 15 bases between them. In DNA, the CDR3 is TGTGCCAGCAGCCCTTTCGGGACATTTAACCAAGAGACCCAGTACTTC. Amino acid sequence: CASSPFGTFNQETQYF.

Ten or more counts support this clonotype. The chain couples TRBV28 to TRBJ2-1, with D possibly matching TRBD1 (5 bases). The CDR3 has 13 amino acids. V was clipped by 3 bases and J by 5 bases, with 8 bases between them. Germline loops: CDR1 MDHEN, CDR2 SYDVKM. The CDR3 DNA reads TGTGCCAGCAGTTTGACAGCTAACAATGAGCAGTTCTTC. Protein: CASSLTANNEQFF.

About this clonotype: The junction departs from germline at one end; a sequencing error may be responsible. The chain carries TRBV5-1 and TRBJ2-1, with 8 nucleotides matching TRBD2. CDR3 length equals 14 residues. Per germline, CDR1 SGHRS and CDR2 YFSETQ. The CDR3 is CASHIGGAPNGQFF. CDR3 sequence (DNA): TGCGCCAGCCACATCGGGGGGGCCCCCAATGGGCAGTTCTTC.